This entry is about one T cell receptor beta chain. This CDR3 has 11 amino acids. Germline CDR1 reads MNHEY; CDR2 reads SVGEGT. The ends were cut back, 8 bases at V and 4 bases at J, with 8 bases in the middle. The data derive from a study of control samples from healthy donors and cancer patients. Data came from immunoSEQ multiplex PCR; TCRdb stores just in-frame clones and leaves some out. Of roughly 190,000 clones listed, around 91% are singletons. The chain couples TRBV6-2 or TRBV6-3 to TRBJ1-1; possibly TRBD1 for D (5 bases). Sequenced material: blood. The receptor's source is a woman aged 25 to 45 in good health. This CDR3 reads CASGQGTEAFF. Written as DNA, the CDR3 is TGTGCCAGCGGCCAGGGCACTGAAGCTTTCTTT.